The TCR beta chain described here comes from a study of T cell responses to AZD1222 COVID-19 vaccine. Assay: immunoSEQ multiplex PCR; the TCRdb copy retains only in-frame clones and omits some. The sample shows some 110,000 clones, 85% to 90% of them seen only once. This receptor was obtained from an adult in good health. Sequenced here: peripheral blood, sampled on day 0 of AZD1222 vaccination.

DNA for the CDR3: TGCGCCAGCAGCTCAGACGGACAGAGATACACAGATACGCAGTATTTT. This codes for CASSSDGQRYTDTQYF. The chain joins TRBV5-1 to TRBJ2-3; possible D gene TRBD1, 6 bases. Between the trimmed V and J ends, which lost 3 bases and 2 bases, there was a span of 16 bases. Germline loops: CDR1 SGHRS, CDR2 YFSETQ. This CDR3 has 16 residues.